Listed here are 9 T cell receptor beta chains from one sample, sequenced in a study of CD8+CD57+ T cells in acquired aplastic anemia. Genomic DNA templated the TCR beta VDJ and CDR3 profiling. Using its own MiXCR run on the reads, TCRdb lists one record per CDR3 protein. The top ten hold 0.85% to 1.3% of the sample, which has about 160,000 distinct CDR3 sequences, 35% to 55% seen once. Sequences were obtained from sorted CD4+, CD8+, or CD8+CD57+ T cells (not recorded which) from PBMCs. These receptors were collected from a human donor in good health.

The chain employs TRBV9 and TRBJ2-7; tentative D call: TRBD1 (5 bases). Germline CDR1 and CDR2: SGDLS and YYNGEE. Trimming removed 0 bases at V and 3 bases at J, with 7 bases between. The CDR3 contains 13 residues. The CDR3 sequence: CASSVDQGYEQYF. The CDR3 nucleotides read TGTGCCAGCAGCGTAGACCAGGGCTACGAGCAGTACTTC.

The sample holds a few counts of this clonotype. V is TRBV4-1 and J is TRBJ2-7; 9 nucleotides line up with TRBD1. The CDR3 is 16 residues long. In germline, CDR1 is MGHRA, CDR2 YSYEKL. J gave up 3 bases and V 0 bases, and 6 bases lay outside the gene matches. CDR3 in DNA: TGCGCCAGCAGCCAAGATATAGGGACAGGGTACTACGAGCAGTACTTC. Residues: CASSQDIGTGYYEQYF.

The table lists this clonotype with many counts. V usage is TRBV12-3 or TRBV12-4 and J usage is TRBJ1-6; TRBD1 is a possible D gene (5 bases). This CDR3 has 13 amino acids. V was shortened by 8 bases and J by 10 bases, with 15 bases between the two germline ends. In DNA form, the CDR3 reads TGTGCCAGCTCCTTAGCGGGGGTGTCACCCCTCCACTTT. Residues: CASSLAGVSPLHF.

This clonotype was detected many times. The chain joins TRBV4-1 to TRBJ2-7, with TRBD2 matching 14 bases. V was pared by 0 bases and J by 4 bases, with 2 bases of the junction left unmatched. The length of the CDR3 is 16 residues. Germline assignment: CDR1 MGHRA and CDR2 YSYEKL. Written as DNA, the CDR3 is TGCGCCAGCAGCCAAGATAGACTAGCGGGGGGGTACGAGCAGTACTTC. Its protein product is CASSQDRLAGGYEQYF.

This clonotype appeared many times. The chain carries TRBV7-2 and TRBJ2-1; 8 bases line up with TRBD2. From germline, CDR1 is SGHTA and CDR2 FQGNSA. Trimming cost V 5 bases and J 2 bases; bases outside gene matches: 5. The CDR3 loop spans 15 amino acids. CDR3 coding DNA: TGTGCCAGCAGCCCCCGGACTAGCACCTACAATGAGCAGTTCTTC. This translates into CASSPRTSTYNEQFF.

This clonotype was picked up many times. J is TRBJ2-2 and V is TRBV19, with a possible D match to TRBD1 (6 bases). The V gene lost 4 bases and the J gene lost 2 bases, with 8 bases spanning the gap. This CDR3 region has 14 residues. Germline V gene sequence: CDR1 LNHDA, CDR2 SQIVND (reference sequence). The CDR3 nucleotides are TGTGCCAGTAGTACGGGACACAACACCGGGGAGCTGTTTTTT. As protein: CASSTGHNTGELFF. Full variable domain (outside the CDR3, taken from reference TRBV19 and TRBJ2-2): DGGITQSPKYLFRKEGQNVTLSCEQNLNHDAMYWYRQDPGQGLRLIYYSQIVNDFQKGDIAEGYSVSREKKESFPLTVTSAQKNPTAFYLCASSTGHNTGELFFGEGSRLTVL.

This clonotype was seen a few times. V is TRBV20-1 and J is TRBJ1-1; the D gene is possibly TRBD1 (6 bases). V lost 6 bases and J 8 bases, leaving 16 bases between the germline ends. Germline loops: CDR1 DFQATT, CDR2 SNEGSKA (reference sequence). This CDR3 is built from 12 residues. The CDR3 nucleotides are TGCAGTGCGGGAGGGGGTTGGTCCGAAGCTTTCTTT. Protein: CSAGGGWSEAFF.

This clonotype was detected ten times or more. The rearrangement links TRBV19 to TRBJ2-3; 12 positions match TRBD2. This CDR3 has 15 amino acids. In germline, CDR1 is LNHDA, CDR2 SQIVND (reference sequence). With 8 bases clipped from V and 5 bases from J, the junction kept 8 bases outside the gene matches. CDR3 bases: TGTGCCAGTCAACCAACTAGCGGGAGGCGAGATACGCAGTATTTT. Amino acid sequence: CASQPTSGRRDTQYF. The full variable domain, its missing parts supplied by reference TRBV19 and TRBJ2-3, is DGGITQSPKYLFRKEGQNVTLSCEQNLNHDAMYWYRQDPGQGLRLIYYSQIVNDFQKGDIAEGYSVSREKKESFPLTVTSAQKNPTAFYLCASQPTSGRRDTQYFGPGTRLTVL.

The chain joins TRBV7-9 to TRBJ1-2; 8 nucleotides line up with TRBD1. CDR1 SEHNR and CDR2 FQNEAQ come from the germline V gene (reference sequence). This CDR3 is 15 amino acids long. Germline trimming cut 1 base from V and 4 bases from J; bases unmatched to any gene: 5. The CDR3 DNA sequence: TGTGCCAGCAGCTTAGATTACAGGGGGTCCTATGGCTACACCTTC. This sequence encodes CASSLDYRGSYGYTF.